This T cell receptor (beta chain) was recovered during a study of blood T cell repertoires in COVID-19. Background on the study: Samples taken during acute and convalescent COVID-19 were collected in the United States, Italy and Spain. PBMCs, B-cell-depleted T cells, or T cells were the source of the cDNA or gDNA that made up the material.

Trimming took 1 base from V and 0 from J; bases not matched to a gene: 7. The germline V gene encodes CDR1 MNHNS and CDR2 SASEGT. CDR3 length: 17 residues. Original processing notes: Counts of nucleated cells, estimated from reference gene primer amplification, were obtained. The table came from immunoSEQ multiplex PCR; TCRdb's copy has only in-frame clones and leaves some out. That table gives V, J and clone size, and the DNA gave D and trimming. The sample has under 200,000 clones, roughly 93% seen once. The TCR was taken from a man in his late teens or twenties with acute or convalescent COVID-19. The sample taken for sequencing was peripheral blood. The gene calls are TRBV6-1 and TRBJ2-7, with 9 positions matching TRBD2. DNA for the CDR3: TGTGCCAGCAGTGAAGGAGTTAGCGGGGGTTTCTCCTACGAGCAGTACTTC. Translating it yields CASSEGVSGGFSYEQYF.